This TCR beta chain stems from a study of blood T cell repertoires in COVID-19. Turning to the study itself: Sample material is recorded as cDNA or gDNA derived from T cells, B-cell-depleted T cells, or PBMCs.

As originally analysed: By means of reference gene primer amplification, nucleated cell counts were estimated. The table came from immunoSEQ multiplex PCR; TCRdb's copy has only in-frame clones and leaves some out. V and J calls plus clone size are reproduced from that table; the DNA served to infer D and trimming. The sample includes roughly 240,000 clones, approximately 90% of them seen just once. Living in roughly 23 US areas, the participants were between about 18 and 100 years of age. The study assigned cohorts using participant-reported clinical history. The CDR3 has 15 amino acids. V was clipped by 4 bases and J by 8 bases; unmatched bases: 12. The germline CDR1 and CDR2 sequences are SGDLS and YYNGEE. This clone appeared once.

This rearrangement joins TRBV9 to TRBJ1-2; TRBD1 agrees at 9 bases. What was sequenced was PBMCs or T cells enriched from blood (not recorded which). The sequence was collected from a woman between 40 and 50 years old with acute COVID-19. The CDR3 spells CASSTWDRDVGGYTF. In DNA form, the CDR3 reads TGTGCCAGCAGCACTTGGGACAGGGATGTTGGAGGCTACACCTTC.